The clone carrying this T cell receptor (beta chain) was picked up many times. Its antigen remains unknown. This entry belongs to a study of blood T cells in healthy people across ages. Study in general: About one barcoded beta molecule per two T cells was the capture yield of template switching.

Study-wide points: CMV status of donors was unknown, possibly confounding expanded clonotype changes. Calculation of diversity from one million T cells yielded estimates considered to be underestimates.

Primed by a sample-barcoded 5' primer and a J-beta primer mix, a second PCR proceeded for 7 to 11 cycles. TCRdb independently ran MiXCR on the 5' RACE reads; one entry per CDR3 protein. Of about 670,000 distinct CDR3 sequences detected, around 50% appear once; the ten largest clones hold 13%. There are 14 residues in the CDR3. CDR1 LNHNV and CDR2 YYDKDF come from the germline V gene (reference sequence). This chain joins TRBV15 and TRBJ2-3, with 10 nucleotides matching TRBD2. The TCR sequence derives from a woman older than 75 in good health. The sample comprised blood. The CDR3 protein is CVVGLAASTDTQYF. The CDR3 DNA reads as TGTGTCGTAGGACTAGCGGCGAGCACAGATACGCAGTATTTT. Looking up the rest from reference TRBV15 and TRBJ2-3 gives the full variable domain: DAMVIQNPRYQVTQFGKPVTLSCSQTLNHNVMYWYQQKSSQAPKLLFHYYDKDFNNEADTPDNFQSRRPNTSFCFLDIRSPGLGDTAMYLCVVGLAASTDTQYFGPGTRLTVL.